The T cell receptor (beta chain) under discussion was sequenced for a study of blood T cell repertoires in COVID-19. Study information: Donors in the United States, Italy and Spain gave samples during acute or convalescent COVID-19. In each case, the material was cDNA or gDNA derived from T cells, B-cell-depleted T cells, or PBMCs.

Original data processing: It was from reference gene primer amplification that nucleated cell counts were estimated. Some clones are missing from TCRdb's copy, which holds only in-frame ones; the method was immunoSEQ multiplex PCR. V, J and clone size reflect that table, while D and trimming were determined from the DNA. Of about 170,000 clones in the sample, around four fifths were seen once. Germline V gene data show CDR1 as SGHTA and CDR2 as FQGNSA. The CDR3 sequence is 15 residues long. The J segment lost 2 bases and the V segment lost 1 base, leaving 1 base of the junction unmatched. This clone was recorded once.

The chain couples TRBV7-2 to TRBJ2-2; TRBD1 matches 7 bases. Specimen: peripheral blood. The TCR was taken from a woman aged 65 to 85 who had recovered from COVID-19. The CDR3 DNA sequence: TGTGCCAGCAGCTTAGGACAGGGTAACACCGGGGAGCTGTTTTTT. Translated, it gives CASSLGQGNTGELFF.